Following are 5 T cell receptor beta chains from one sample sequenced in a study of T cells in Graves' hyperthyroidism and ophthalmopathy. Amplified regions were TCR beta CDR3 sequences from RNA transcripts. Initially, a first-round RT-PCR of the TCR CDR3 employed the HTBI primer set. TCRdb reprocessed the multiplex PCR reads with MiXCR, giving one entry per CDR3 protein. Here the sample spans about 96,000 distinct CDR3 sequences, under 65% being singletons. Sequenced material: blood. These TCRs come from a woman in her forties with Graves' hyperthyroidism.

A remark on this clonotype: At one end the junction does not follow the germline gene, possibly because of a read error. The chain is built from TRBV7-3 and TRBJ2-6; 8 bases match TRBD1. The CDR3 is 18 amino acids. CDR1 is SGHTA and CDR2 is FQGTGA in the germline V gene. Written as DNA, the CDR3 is TGTGCCAGCGGCTTTGTCCCCAGGGGGCTGACCGGGGCCAACGTCCTGACTTTC. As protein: CASGFVPRGLTGANVLTF.

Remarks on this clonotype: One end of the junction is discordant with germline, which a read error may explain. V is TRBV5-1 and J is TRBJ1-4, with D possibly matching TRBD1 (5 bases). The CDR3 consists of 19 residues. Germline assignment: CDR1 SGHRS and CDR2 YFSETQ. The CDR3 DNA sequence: TGCGCCGGCAGTCTTTTAGGGTGGGACTCCTTGGCAACTAATGAAAAACTGTTTTTT. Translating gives CAGSLLGWDSLATNEKLFF. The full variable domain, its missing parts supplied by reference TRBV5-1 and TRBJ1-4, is KAGVTQTPRYLIKTRGQQVTLSCSPISGHRSVSWYQQTPGQGLQFLFEYFSETQRNKGNFPGRFSGRQFSNSRSEMNVSTLELGDSALYLCAGSLLGWDSLATNEKLFFGSGTQLSVL.

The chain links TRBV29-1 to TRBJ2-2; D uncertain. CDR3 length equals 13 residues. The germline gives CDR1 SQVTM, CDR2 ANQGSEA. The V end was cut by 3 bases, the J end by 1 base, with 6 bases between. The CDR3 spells CSVESGNTGELFF. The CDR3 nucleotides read TGCAGCGTTGAGAGTGGGAACACCGGGGAGCTGTTTTTT.

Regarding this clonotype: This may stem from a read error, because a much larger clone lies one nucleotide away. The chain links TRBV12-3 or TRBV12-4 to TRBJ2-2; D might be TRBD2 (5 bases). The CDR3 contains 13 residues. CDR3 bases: TGTGCCAGCAGTTTATTTCCGGCCGGGGAGCTGGTTTTT. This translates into CASSLFPAGELVF.

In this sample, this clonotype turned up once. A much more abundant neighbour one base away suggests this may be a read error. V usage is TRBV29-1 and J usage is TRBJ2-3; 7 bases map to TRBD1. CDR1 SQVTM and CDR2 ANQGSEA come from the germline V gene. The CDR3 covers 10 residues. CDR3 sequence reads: CSAGGDTRYF. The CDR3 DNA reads TGCAGCGCAGGGGGAGATACGCGGTATTTT.